These T cell receptor beta chains were read from a single sample in a study of blood T cell repertoires in COVID-19. Assay used: immunoSEQ multiplex PCR; TCRdb lists only in-frame clones, some missing. The data show about 210,000 clones, approximately 90% seen once. The sequencing sample was made of PBMCs or T cells enriched from blood (not recorded which). These receptors originate from a man under 40 who had recovered from COVID-19. CDR3s include the opening cysteine and the closing phenylalanine or tryptophan. The D gene is left open where the match is weak. Some rows mark clone size as missing; the rest say once, few, many or name a class of expanded clone.

clone_size j_call d_call v_call cdr3_nt cdr3_aa
. TRBJ2-7 TRBD2 TRBV4-1 TGCGCCAGCAGCCAAGGGTCTAGCGGATCCTACGAGCAGTACTTC CASSQGSSGSYEQYF
. TRBJ2-2 . TRBV18 TGTGCCAGCTCACCGGCTGGGGGCGCGAACACCGGGGAGCTGTTTTTT CASSPAGGANTGELFF
once TRBJ2-3 TRBD2 TRBV3-1/TRBV3-2 TGTGCCAGCAGCTCCCACTTTGACGGGACTAGCTTCCATAGCACAGATACGCAGTATTTT CASSSHFDGTSFHSTDTQYF
. TRBJ1-6 . TRBV19 TGTGCCAGTAAGATGAGGACAGCGAGCTCCTATAATTCACCCCTCCACTTT CASKMRTASSYNSPLHF
. TRBJ1-1 TRBD1 TRBV19 TGTGCCAGTAGTACAAGGGACAGGGCGAACACTGAAGCTTTCTTT CASSTRDRANTEAFF
once TRBJ2-2 TRBD1 TRBV11-2 TGTGCCAGCAGCTTAGTGGGGACAGTCGGGGAGCTGTTTTTT CASSLVGTVGELFF
. TRBJ2-7 TRBD2 TRBV20-1 TGCAGTCCCCGGGGGGGGGAGCAGTACTTC CSPRGGEQYF
once TRBJ2-5 TRBD1 TRBV29-1 TGCAGCGGCTCGACAGGGGGCGCGGAGACCCAGTACTTC CSGSTGGAETQYF
. TRBJ1-2 . TRBV6-2/TRBV6-3 TGTGCCAGCAGTTACTTAGGAGACTATGGCTACACCTTC CASSYLGDYGYTF
. TRBJ1-2 . TRBV29-1 TGCAGCGTTGTGTCGAGGAGCTTACGGCTGGGCTATGGCTACACCTTC CSVVSRSLRLGYGYTF
. TRBJ2-2 . TRBV10-1 TGCGCCAGCAGTGAAGACAGCGCGAACACCGGGGAGCTGTTTTTT CASSEDSANTGELFF
once TRBJ2-7 TRBD1 TRBV27 TGTGCCAGCAGTATAATGGGGACAGCAAAATCCTACGAGCAGTACTTC CASSIMGTAKSYEQYF
. TRBJ2-3 . TRBV24-1 TGTGCCACCAGTGATTTGACAGCAACAGATACGCAGTATTTT CATSDLTATDTQYF
. TRBJ2-7 . TRBV20-1 TGCAGTGCTAGTATCGAGGGAGCCCACGAGCAGTACTTC CSASIEGAHEQYF